The following is a T cell receptor (beta chain) sequence with its context. Using RNA transcripts as the source, TCR beta CDR3 regions were amplified. A first-round RT-PCR of the TCR CDR3 used the HTBI primer set. TCRdb reanalysed the multiplex PCR reads using MiXCR and keeps one entry per CDR3 protein. The sample lists 300,000 to 450,000 distinct CDR3 sequences, about 15% seen once, with roughly 25% in the top ten. The data derive from a study of T cells in Graves' hyperthyroidism and ophthalmopathy. CDR1 is KGHSH and CDR2 is LQKENI in the germline V gene. CDR3 length equals 14 residues. Trimming took 3 bases from V and 4 from J, leaving 12 bases between them.

The origin of this receptor is a woman aged 18-29 years with Graves' hyperthyroidism that later progressed to Graves' ophthalmopathy. The sample consisted of blood. This chain links TRBV18 with TRBJ2-5; tentative D call: TRBD2 (5 bases). CDR3 sequence reads: CASSPPSLRETQYF. The CDR3 DNA sequence: TGTGCCAGCTCACCGCCTAGCCTCAGAGAGACCCAGTACTTC. The full variable domain, in which reference TRBV18 and TRBJ2-5 provide the parts outside the CDR3, is NAGVMQNPRHLVRRRGQEARLRCSPMKGHSHVYWYRQLPEEGLKFMVYLQKENIIDESGMPKERFSAEFPKEGPSILRIQQVVRGDSAAYFCASSPPSLRETQYFGPGTRLLVL.